The rows below give T cell receptor beta chains drawn from one sample of a study of beta chain features in type 1 diabetes. The table came from immunoSEQ multiplex PCR; TCRdb's copy has only in-frame clones and leaves some out. The data hold 230,000 or so clones, with around 15% observed a single time. Specimen: naive CD4+ T cells from blood. The origin of the receptors is a young man with type 1 diabetes. CDR3s leave out the opening cysteine and the closing phenylalanine or tryptophan.

j_gene,v_gene,len,CDR3aa
TRBJ2-7,TRBV7-2,13,ASSLGRTSPAEQY
TRBJ1-1,TRBV6-4,12,ASRTGQGAAEAF
TRBJ2-5,TRBV5-1,13,ASSPGRDFEETQY
TRBJ2-3,TRBV29-1,12,SVVGTLLTDTQY
TRBJ2-1,TRBV29-1,11,SVSLLRPNEQF
TRBJ2-3,TRBV14,15,ASSQPFVAGSTDTQY
TRBJ2-7,TRBV29-1,12,SVRLRAGDYEQY
TRBJ2-5,TRBV5-1,14,ASSRGLAAPEETQY
TRBJ2-2,TRBV18,14,ASSPLRAESTGELF
TRBJ1-5,TRBV27,15,ASSLSPSRTFNQPQH
TRBJ2-7,TRBV29-1,11,SVGDSSSYEQY
TRBJ2-1,TRBV29-1,9,GPGTYNEQF
TRBJ2-6,TRBV18,12,ASSPGTGANVLT
TRBJ2-1,TRBV6-6,12,ASSSRQGGNEQF
TRBJ1-5,TRBV30,11,AWSAGNNQPQH
TRBJ1-5,TRBV7-2,12,ASSLGQGSQPQH
TRBJ2-7,TRBV4-3,13,ASSQESQGRYEQY
TRBJ2-3,TRBV14,12,ASSRDRGTDTQY
TRBJ2-3,TRBV29-1,10,SVTQSTDTQY
TRBJ2-7,TRBV5-1,11,ASRPGVGYEQY
TRBJ2-4,TRBV5-1,12,ASSRGTMENIQY
TRBJ2-3,TRBV28,12,ASSLLRLTDTQY
TRBJ2-7,TRBV20-1,9,SVRTGVEQY
TRBJ2-7,TRBV7-2,13,ASSPPTGGIYEQY
TRBJ2-3,TRBV29-1,11,SADRGKGDTQY
TRBJ2-5,TRBV28,13,ASSLPRTHQETQY
TRBJ1-2,TRBV6-5,13,ASSYSVSRNYGYT
TRBJ2-5,TRBV27,12,ASMGLAGAETQY
TRBJ2-1,TRBV7-2,13,ASSLDRGPYNEQF
TRBJ2-7,TRBV27,15,ASSTGQGLAGAYEQY
TRBJ2-7,TRBV4-1,15,ASSQVYRQGDSYEQY
TRBJ1-4,TRBV5-4,11,ASSFKIGEKLF
TRBJ1-1,TRBV30,11,AWSRGENTEAF
TRBJ2-5,TRBV29-1,11,SVTGTSKETQY
TRBJ2-4,TRBV27,13,ASTIAGYAKNIQY
TRBJ2-1,TRBV28,12,ASNLGVSYNEQF
TRBJ2-3,TRBV4-2,13,ASSQDRGGGYTQY
TRBJ2-5,TRBV6-1,15,ASSALAGGPYQETQY
TRBJ2-3,TRBV28,11,ASRSGVLDTQY
TRBJ2-3,TRBV7-2,12,ASSSAAGPDTQY